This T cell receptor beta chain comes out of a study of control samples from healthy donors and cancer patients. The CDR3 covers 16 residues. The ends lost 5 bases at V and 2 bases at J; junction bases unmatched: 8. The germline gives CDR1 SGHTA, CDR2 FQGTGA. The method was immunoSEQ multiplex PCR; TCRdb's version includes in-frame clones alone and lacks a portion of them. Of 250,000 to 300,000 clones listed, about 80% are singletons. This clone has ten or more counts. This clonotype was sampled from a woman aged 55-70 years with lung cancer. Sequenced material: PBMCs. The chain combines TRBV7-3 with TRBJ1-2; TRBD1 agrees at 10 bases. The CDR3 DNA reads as TGTGCCAGCAGCCTATCGCCGGGACAGGGGAACTATGGCTACACCTTC. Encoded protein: CASSLSPGQGNYGYTF.